A single sample is the source of the 2 T cell receptor beta chains below, sequenced in a study of T cells in Graves' hyperthyroidism and ophthalmopathy. RNA transcripts served as the template for amplifying TCR beta CDR3 regions. TCR CDR3 regions were first amplified by RT-PCR with HTBI primers. TCRdb processed the multiplex PCR reads anew with MiXCR; each CDR3 protein has one entry. The sample carries 400,000 to 600,000 distinct CDR3 sequences, 20% recorded once. The sequenced sample was blood. Source of these receptors: a young man with Graves' hyperthyroidism.

In this sample, this clonotype turned up many times. This chain connects TRBV7-6 to TRBJ1-5, with D hard to call. CDR3 size: 13 residues. Between the trimmed V and J ends, which lost 0 bases and 5 bases, there was a span of 5 bases. Per the germline V gene, CDR1 is SGHVS and CDR2 is FNYEAQ. CDR3 nucleotides: TGTGCCAGCAGCTTAGCGGAAGATCAGCCCCAGCATTTT. Translation gives CASSLAEDQPQHF.

The rearrangement uses TRBV9 and TRBJ2-5, with D possibly TRBD1 on 6 matching bases. V dropped 3 bases and J dropped 2 bases, with 11 bases sitting between them. The CDR3 has 14 amino acids. CDR1 and CDR2 from the germline V gene are SGDLS and YYNGEE. This chain's CDR3 is CASSGGQHQETQYF. The CDR3, as DNA: TGTGCCAGCAGCGGTGGACAGCATCAAGAGACCCAGTACTTC. Full variable domain (outside the CDR3, taken from reference TRBV9 and TRBJ2-5): DSGVTQTPKHLITATGQRVTLRCSPRSGDLSVYWYQQSLDQGLQFLIQYYNGEERAKGNILERFSAQQFPDLHSELNLSSLELGDSALYFCASSGGQHQETQYFGPGTRLLVL.